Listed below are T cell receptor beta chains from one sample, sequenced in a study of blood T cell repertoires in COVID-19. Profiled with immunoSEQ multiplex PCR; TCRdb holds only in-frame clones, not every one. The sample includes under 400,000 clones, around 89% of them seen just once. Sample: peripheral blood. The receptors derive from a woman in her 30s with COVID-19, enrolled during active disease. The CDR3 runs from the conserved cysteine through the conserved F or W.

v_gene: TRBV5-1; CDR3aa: CASSLYAGVNNEQFF
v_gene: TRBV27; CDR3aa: CASSPQGRFYGYTF
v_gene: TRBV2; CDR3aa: CASSADTGTEAFF
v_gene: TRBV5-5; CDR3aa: CASSLSRGSDSNNSPLHF
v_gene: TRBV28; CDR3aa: CASSSHGTQNTEAFF
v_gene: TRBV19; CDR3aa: CASSIASGGAVTDTQYF
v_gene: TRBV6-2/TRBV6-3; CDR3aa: CASSTGGSLGRANVLTF
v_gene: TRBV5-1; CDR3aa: CASSFEYRGYTEAFF
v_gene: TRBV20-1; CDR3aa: CRAGTGNEQFF
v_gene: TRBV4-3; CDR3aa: CASSHGYMNTEAFF
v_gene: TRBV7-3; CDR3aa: CASSQRGGGEGIDTQYF
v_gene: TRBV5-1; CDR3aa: CASSLVYRDTEAFF
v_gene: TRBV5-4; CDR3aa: CASSLGTGVFTEAFF
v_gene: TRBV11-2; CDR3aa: CASRKGTGVKGDYGYTF
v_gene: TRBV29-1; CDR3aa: CSVGTGGQPQHF
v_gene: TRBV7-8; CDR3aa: CASIGGASYNEQFF
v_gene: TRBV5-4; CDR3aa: CASSWGNRVNTEAFF
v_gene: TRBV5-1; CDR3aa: CASSKGVTGRETQYF
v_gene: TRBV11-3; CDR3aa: CASSAGTVTDTQYF
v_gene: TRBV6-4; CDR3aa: CASSENPGTSTDTQYF
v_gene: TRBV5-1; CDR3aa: CASSSGDRPFSPLHF
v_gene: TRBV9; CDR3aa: CASSVGGGYSDTQYF
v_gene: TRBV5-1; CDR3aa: CASSRGGRQETQYF
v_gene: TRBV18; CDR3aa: CASSPMTGSNSPLHF
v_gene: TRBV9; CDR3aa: CASSVELRGAPEAFF
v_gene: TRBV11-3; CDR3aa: CASSSSGTGKDYGYTF
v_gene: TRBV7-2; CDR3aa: CASSSREFGEYGYTF
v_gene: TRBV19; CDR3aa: CASSISNSPLHF
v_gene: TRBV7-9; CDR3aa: CASSLQAGGLDEQFF
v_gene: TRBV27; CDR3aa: CASRPAGLGTDTQYF
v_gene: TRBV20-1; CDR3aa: CSARVADTQYF
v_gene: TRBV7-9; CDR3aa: CASNYGQGPGYTF
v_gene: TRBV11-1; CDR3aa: CASSGSSYEQYF
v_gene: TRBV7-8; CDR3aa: CASSSPGTGKETQYF